These 21 T cell receptor beta chains came from one sample sequenced in a study of blood T cell repertoires in COVID-19. Profiled with immunoSEQ multiplex PCR; TCRdb holds only in-frame clones, not every one. The sample lists 150,000 to 200,000 clones, 89% occurring once. The sequencing sample was made of PBMCs or T cells enriched from blood (not recorded which). These receptors were taken from a woman younger than 30 who had recovered from COVID-19.

The J gene is TRBJ2-1, the V gene TRBV28; TRBD2 agrees at 9 bases. V shed 8 bases, J shed 10 bases, and the junction held 9 bases outside the gene matches. The CDR3 spans 13 residues. The germline CDR1 and CDR2 sequences are MDHEN and SYDVKM. Written as DNA, the CDR3 is TGTGCCAGCCAATTAGCGGGAGCGGGGGAGCAGTTCTTC. This translates into CASQLAGAGEQFF.

The chain is built from TRBV19 and TRBJ2-5; possibly TRBD2 for D (6 bases). The CDR3 runs 15 residues. V dropped 0 bases and J dropped 5 bases, with 13 bases sitting between them. CDR1 is LNHDA, CDR2 SQIVND, per germline (reference sequence). This chain's CDR3 is CASSIDLGLSETQYF. The CDR3 DNA follows: TGTGCCAGTAGTATAGATCTGGGACTCAGCGAGACCCAGTACTTC.

The genes are TRBV19 and TRBJ2-5, with TRBD1 matching 7 bases. The germline gives CDR1 LNHDA, CDR2 SQIVND (reference sequence). The V and J ends lost 6 bases and 4 bases, in that order; junction bases with no gene match: 5. This CDR3 has 13 residues. CDR3 amino acids: CASSRQGGETQYF. In DNA, the CDR3 is TGTGCCAGTAGCAGACAGGGTGGAGAGACCCAGTACTTC.

V is TRBV7-9 and J is TRBJ2-7; 9 bases are shared with TRBD2. V trimming: 5 bases; J trimming: 6 bases; junction bases outside the gene matches: 17. The CDR3 has 17 amino acids. Germline V gene data show CDR1 as SEHNR and CDR2 as FQNEAQ (reference sequence). CDR3 sequence reads: CASSRPTSGGPPLEQYF. DNA for the CDR3: TGTGCCAGCAGCCGTCCGACTAGCGGAGGCCCCCCTCTCGAGCAGTACTTC.

The J gene is TRBJ1-1, the V gene TRBV6-5; TRBD1 agrees at 7 bases. CDR1 is MNHEY, CDR2 SVGAGI, per germline. The CDR3 contains 16 residues. The V segment lost 3 bases and the J segment 1 base; nucleotides outside the gene matches: 8. The CDR3 sequence is CASSYTGTAPNTEAFF. The CDR3 region has the DNA TGTGCCAGCAGTTATACTGGGACAGCGCCGAACACTGAAGCTTTCTTT.

This clone was detected a few times. V usage is TRBV5-1 and J usage is TRBJ2-7; 8 bases are shared with TRBD2. The CDR3 covers 14 residues. Germline V gene lookup returns CDR1 SGHRS and CDR2 YFSETQ. V lost 2 bases to trimming and J lost 6 bases; unmatched junction nucleotides: 7. The CDR3 protein is CASSLGTRSSEQYF. DNA for the CDR3: TGCGCCAGCAGCTTAGGGACTAGGTCTTCCGAGCAGTACTTC.

The V call is TRBV5-1, the J call TRBJ2-1, with 9 positions matching TRBD2. The junction had 12 bases not matched to a gene; V was cut back by 2 bases and J by 3 bases. This CDR3 region has 18 residues. Looked up from germline, CDR1 is SGHRS and CDR2 is YFSETQ. DNA for the CDR3: TGCGCCAGCAGCTTAGGGGTAGCGGGAGTAAACTACTACAATGAGCAGTTCTTC. It yields the protein CASSLGVAGVNYYNEQFF.

The gene calls are TRBV4-1 and TRBJ1-5, with D possibly TRBD1 on 6 matching bases. V lost 0 bases and J lost 2, with 8 bases in between. The CDR3 has 15 residues. The V gene's germline CDR1 is MGHRA and CDR2 YSYEKL. CDR3 residues: CASSQEPGGNQPQHF. In nucleotides, the CDR3 is TGCGCCAGCAGCCAAGAGCCAGGGGGCAATCAGCCCCAGCATTTT.

This chain links TRBV30 with TRBJ2-7; 7 nucleotides match TRBD1. The trim removed 0 bases at V and 2 bases at J, leaving 16 bases unmatched. Germline V gene data show CDR1 as GTSNPN and CDR2 as SVGIG (reference sequence). The CDR3 has 18 amino acids. The CDR3 loop reads CAWSVIRSHGTATYEQYF. The CDR3 nucleotides are TGTGCCTGGAGTGTGATACGGTCGCACGGGACAGCCACCTACGAGCAGTACTTC.

The chain has TRBV3-1 (or the pseudogene TRBV3-2) and TRBJ2-3, with 7 bases identical to TRBD2. The ends lost 0 bases at V and 6 bases at J; junction bases unmatched: 12. Germline V CDR1 and CDR2: LGHDT, YNNKEL (reference sequence). The CDR3 sequence is 17 residues long. CDR3 sequence (DNA): TGTGCCAGCAGCCAAGAAAGGCGGGAGAGGACCCGGGATACGCAGTATTTT. It translates to CASSQERRERTRDTQYF.

The gene calls are TRBV11-3 and TRBJ2-3, with 13 bases fitting TRBD2. J was trimmed by 6 bases and V by 5 bases; bases with no gene match: 8. CDR1 SGHNT and CDR2 YENEEA come from the germline V gene. This CDR3 comprises 16 residues. The chain's CDR3 is CASSPRTSGSDDTQYF. The CDR3 nucleotides are TGTGCCAGCAGCCCGAGGACTAGCGGGAGCGATGATACGCAGTATTTT.

This chain links TRBV4-3 with TRBJ2-2; 9 bases line up with TRBD2. CDR1 is LGHNA and CDR2 is YSLEER in the germline V gene. The trim removed 6 bases at V and 4 bases at J, leaving 27 bases unmatched. The CDR3 runs 22 residues. CDR3 protein: CASSPPYGQSKREVMSTGELFF. For the CDR3, the DNA is TGCGCCAGCAGTCCACCTTACGGACAGTCTAAGCGGGAGGTTATGAGCACCGGGGAGCTGTTTTTT.

The chain employs TRBV29-1 and TRBJ2-5, with D perhaps TRBD1 (5 bases). V dropped 4 bases and J dropped 2 bases, with 11 bases sitting between them. Germline lookup yields CDR1 SQVTM and CDR2 ANQGSEA. The CDR3 has 13 residues. This chain's CDR3 is CSVVSRAQETQYF. Written as DNA, the CDR3 is TGCAGCGTTGTTTCCAGGGCACAAGAGACCCAGTACTTC.

The chain couples TRBV28 to TRBJ2-1, with D perhaps TRBD1 (6 bases). Trimming pared 5 bases from V and 7 bases from J, leaving 12 bases between. CDR1 is MDHEN, CDR2 SYDVKM, per germline. CDR3 length equals 13 residues. Here the CDR3 DNA reads TGTGCCAGCAGTACACTCACAGGGAATGAGCAGTTCTTC. It translates to CASSTLTGNEQFF.

This chain joins TRBV28 and TRBJ2-6; 9 nucleotides line up with TRBD1. The CDR3 has 19 amino acids. With V trimmed by 5 bases and J by 0 bases, 11 bases remained unmatched. CDR1 and CDR2 (germline): MDHEN, SYDVKM. The CDR3: CASSPSRTGEGSGANVLTF. CDR3 bases: TGTGCCAGCAGTCCCTCTAGGACAGGGGAGGGCTCTGGGGCCAACGTCCTGACTTTC.

V gene TRBV11-2 combines with J gene TRBJ2-7; 7 bases agree with TRBD1. The CDR3 totals 17 residues. The junction had 10 bases not matched to a gene; V was cut back by 1 base and J by 1 base. Germline loops: CDR1 SGHAT, CDR2 FQNNGV. CDR3 region: CASSLALQGYGSYEQYF. In DNA, the CDR3 is TGTGCCAGCAGCTTAGCCTTACAGGGGTATGGGTCCTACGAGCAGTACTTC.

The count of this clone is one. V usage is TRBV9 and J usage is TRBJ2-7; no clear D gene. V shed 0 bases and J shed 3 bases, with 10 bases lying between them. The CDR3 consists of 14 residues. Per germline, CDR1 SGDLS and CDR2 YYNGEE. CDR3 residues: CASSVDAGFYEQYF. CDR3 nucleotides: TGTGCCAGCAGCGTAGATGCAGGTTTCTACGAGCAGTACTTC.

The V and J genes are TRBV27 and TRBJ2-3, with 11 bases aligning to TRBD2. Germline V CDR1 and CDR2: MNHEY, SMNVEV (reference sequence). Trimming removed 6 bases from V and 4 bases from J; junction bases left unmatched: 6. The CDR3 has 15 residues. CDR3 DNA sequence: TGTGCCAGCAGACTAGCGGGAGTCTTTGCAGATACGCAGTATTTT. This sequence encodes CASRLAGVFADTQYF.

The gene calls are TRBV7-2 and TRBJ1-2, with D hard to call. V lost 0 bases and J lost 4, with 24 bases in between. Per germline, CDR1 SGHTA and CDR2 FQGNSA. This CDR3 is built from 19 residues. The CDR3 is CASSLASTSGIRSSYGYTF. CDR3 nucleotides: TGTGCCAGCAGCTTAGCGAGCACATCCGGGATCCGCTCTTCCTATGGCTACACCTTC.

The chain has TRBV18 and TRBJ1-1; D is uncertain. The CDR3 runs 16 residues. Trimming left V 3 bases short and J 2 bases short, with 16 bases between. Germline CDR1 KGHSH, CDR2 LQKENI. The DNA of the CDR3 is TGTGCCAGCTCACCTCTATCCTCGGGGTTAAACACTGAAGCTTTCTTT. It specifies CASSPLSSGLNTEAFF.

This CDR3 reads CASSTIRTRTPSGNTIYF. The CDR3 DNA is TGTGCCAGCAGCACCATAAGAACCCGGACACCCTCTGGAAACACCATATATTTT. The J gene is TRBJ1-3, the V gene TRBV11-2; possible D gene TRBD1, 5 bases. The germline V gene encodes CDR1 SGHAT and CDR2 FQNNGV. Trimming pared 5 bases from V and 0 bases from J, leaving 20 bases between. The CDR3 covers 18 residues. Based on the CDR3 plus reference TRBV11-2 and TRBJ1-3, the full variable domain is EAGVAQSPRYKIIEKRQSVAFWCNPISGHATLYWYQQILGQGPKLLIQFQNNGVVDDSQLPKDRFSAERLKGVDSTLKIQPAKLEDSAVYLCASSTIRTRTPSGNTIYFGEGSWLTVV.